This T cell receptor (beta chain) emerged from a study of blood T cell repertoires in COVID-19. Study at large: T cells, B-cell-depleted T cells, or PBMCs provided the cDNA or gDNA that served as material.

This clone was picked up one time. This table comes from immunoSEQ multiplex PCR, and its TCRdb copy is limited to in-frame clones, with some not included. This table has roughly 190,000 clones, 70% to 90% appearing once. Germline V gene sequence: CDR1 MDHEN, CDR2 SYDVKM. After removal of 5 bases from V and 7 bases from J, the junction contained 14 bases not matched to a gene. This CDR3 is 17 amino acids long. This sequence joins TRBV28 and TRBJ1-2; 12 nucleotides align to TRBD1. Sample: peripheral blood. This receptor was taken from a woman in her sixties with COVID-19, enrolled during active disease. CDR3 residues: CASSVYAGTGGAGGYTF. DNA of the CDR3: TGTGCCAGCAGTGTCTATGCCGGGACAGGGGGCGCAGGTGGCTACACCTTC.